Detailed here is one T cell receptor (beta chain). The data stem from a study of cytomegalovirus exposure and HLA in healthy donors. The PCR was carried out with 60 Vbeta primers and 13 Jbeta primers. Clones were read by immunoSEQ multiplex PCR, and TCRdb kept only the in-frame ones, dropping some. The sample has around 110,000 clones, about three quarters seen once; the top ten hold around 6.4%. The sequenced sample consisted of PBMCs. The clonotype was recovered from a woman between 45 and 65 years old in good health and CMV-seropositive.

DNA of the CDR3: TGTGCCAGCAGCTATTCAGGAAACTATGGCTACACCTTC. This gives the protein CASSYSGNYGYTF. The chain joins TRBV6-5 to TRBJ1-2; D not resolved. V was pared by 6 bases and J by 2 bases, with 10 bases between. Germline V gene data show CDR1 as MNHEY and CDR2 as SVGAGI. The CDR3 runs 13 residues.